The 10 T cell receptor beta chains below all came from one sample that was sequenced in a study of graft-versus-host responses after intestinal transplantation. The repertoire was sequenced with immunoSEQ multiplex PCR; TCRdb's copy has only in-frame clones and lacks some. This table holds 35,000 to 45,000 clones, around 94% found once. The sequencing here drew on PBMCs, taken 16 days after intestinal transplant. These receptors originate from a human patient who received an intestinal transplant, so some T cells may come from the graft donor.

Here the CDR3 DNA reads TGCGCCAGCAGCCAAGGCGGGGGAGCCTACGAGCAGTACTTC. It yields the protein CASSQGGGAYEQYF. The chain links TRBV4-1 to TRBJ2-7, with 7 bases aligning to TRBD2. The germline V gene has CDR1 MGHRA and CDR2 YSYEKL. CDR3 length: 14 residues. J gave up 2 bases and V 1 base, and 2 bases lay outside the gene matches.

J is TRBJ2-1 and V is TRBV19; D possibly matches TRBD1 or TRBD2 (5 bases each). Trimming stripped 5 bases from V and 4 bases from J, with 12 bases between. The CDR3 is 14 amino acids. Per germline, CDR1 LNHDA and CDR2 SQIVND (reference sequence). CDR3 residues: CASSGGSYYNEQFF. CDR3 sequence (DNA): TGTGCCAGTAGTGGGGGAAGTTATTACAATGAGCAGTTCTTC.

The chain combines TRBV28 with TRBJ2-5; 9 bases agree with TRBD1. The J call is doubtful: the DNA matches TRBJ2-7 better. This CDR3 has 15 residues. CDR1 is MDHEN and CDR2 is SYDVKM in the germline V gene. The CDR3 spells CASAQDRGIAYEQYF. The CDR3 nucleotides read TGTGCCAGCGCCCAAGACAGGGGGATTGCCTACGAGCAGTACTTC.

The chain uses TRBV5-6 and TRBJ2-2, with TRBD1 identical over 7 bases. The CDR3 has 14 amino acids. CDR1 and CDR2 from the germline V gene are SGHDT and YYEEEE. J lost 6 bases, V lost 1 base, and 3 bases had no gene match. CDR3 bases: TGTGCCAGCAGCTTGCAGGGGGTCCCCGGGGAGCTGTTTTTT. The encoded protein is CASSLQGVPGELFF.

DNA of the CDR3: TGTGCCAGCAGCATCGGAAACAATCAGCCCCAGCATTTT. Translating it yields CASSIGNNQPQHF. The J gene is TRBJ1-5, the V gene TRBV5-6, with unresolved D. Trimming took 4 bases from V and 3 from J, leaving 8 bases between them. This CDR3 region has 13 residues. The germline V gene has CDR1 SGHDT and CDR2 YYEEEE. The complete variable domain, with remaining parts taken from reference TRBV5-6 and TRBJ1-5, reads DAGVTQSPTHLIKTRGQQVTLRCSPKSGHDTVSWYQQALGQGPQFIFQYYEEEERQRGNFPDRFSGHQFPNYSSELNVNALLLGDSALYLCASSIGNNQPQHFGDGTRLSIL.

The V call is TRBV6-1, the J call TRBJ2-5, with a tentative D call TRBD1 (5 bases). The V end was cut by 5 bases, the J end by 1 base, with 11 bases between. The CDR3 length is 14 residues. Per germline, CDR1 MNHNS and CDR2 SASEGT. The CDR3 nucleotides read TGTGCCAGCAGTTATCGAGACAGCCAAGAGACCCAGTACTTC. Encoded protein: CASSYRDSQETQYF.

The V and J genes are TRBV28 and TRBJ2-3; maybe TRBD2 (5 bases). The germline V and J ends were trimmed by 1 base and 4 bases, with 6 bases remaining between them. The CDR3 is 13 amino acids. Germline V gives CDR1 MDHEN, CDR2 SYDVKM. The CDR3 DNA follows: TGTGCCAGCAGTTTATCGCGGGCAGATACGCAGTATTTT. Translation gives CASSLSRADTQYF.

The chain carries TRBV19 and TRBJ2-3; 11 bases are shared with TRBD2. The J segment lost 2 bases and the V segment lost 7 bases, leaving 5 bases of the junction unmatched. Germline CDR1 reads LNHDA; CDR2 reads SQIVND (reference sequence). This CDR3 spans 15 amino acids. CDR3 amino acids: CASTEGLAVTDTQYF. The CDR3 DNA is TGTGCCAGTACCGAGGGACTAGCGGTCACAGATACGCAGTATTTT.

The rearrangement uses TRBV28 and TRBJ2-3; 9 bases agree with TRBD1. V lost 5 bases, J lost 3 bases, and 3 bases stayed unmatched. Germline V gene data show CDR1 as MDHEN and CDR2 as SYDVKM. This CDR3 region has 14 residues. The chain's CDR3 is CASSGDRVTDTQYF. CDR3 bases: TGTGCCAGCAGTGGGGACAGGGTAACAGATACGCAGTATTTT.

The chain employs TRBV29-1 and TRBJ1-3; D is perhaps TRBD1 (5 bases). Germline values: CDR1 SQVTM, CDR2 ANQGSEA. The V and J ends lost 7 bases and 2 bases respectively, with 15 bases between them. This CDR3 is 14 amino acids long. The CDR3 protein is CSAMMGVTGNTIYF. The CDR3 DNA reads TGCAGCGCTATGATGGGGGTTACTGGAAACACCATATATTTT.